The 8 T cell receptor beta chains listed next were all sequenced from one sample in a study of CD4 T cells in relation to SARS-CoV-2 and coronaviruses. Method: immunoSEQ multiplex PCR; TCRdb's copy keeps in-frame clones and lacks some. The data hold 50,000 to 65,000 clones, with around 92% observed a single time. The sample taken for sequencing was naive CD4+ T cells from PBMCs. Noted subset: naive CD4+ T cells isolated by negative enrichment. These receptor sequences come from an adult with COVID-19.

The chain has TRBV27 and TRBJ1-6; no clear D. The germline V and J ends were trimmed by 0 bases and 12 bases, with 12 bases remaining between them. This CDR3 has 14 amino acids. Looked up from germline, CDR1 is MNHEY and CDR2 is SMNVEV (reference sequence). CDR3: CASSLSGWLGPLHF. CDR3 in DNA: TGTGCCAGCAGTTTATCCGGCTGGCTTGGACCCCTCCACTTT.

V usage is TRBV18 and J usage is TRBJ2-7; 7 positions match TRBD1. The trim removed 3 bases at V and 5 bases at J, leaving 16 bases unmatched. Germline assignment: CDR1 KGHSH and CDR2 LQKENI. This CDR3 contains 17 residues. The CDR3 here is CASSPGWWMEQGNEQYF. CDR3 nucleotide sequence: TGTGCCAGCTCACCGGGGTGGTGGATGGAACAGGGGAACGAGCAGTACTTC. The whole variable domain, filled in from reference TRBV18 and TRBJ2-7, reads NAGVMQNPRHLVRRRGQEARLRCSPMKGHSHVYWYRQLPEEGLKFMVYLQKENIIDESGMPKERFSAEFPKEGPSILRIQQVVRGDSAAYFCASSPGWWMEQGNEQYFGPGTRLTVT.

The rearrangement links TRBV12-3 or TRBV12-4 to TRBJ2-7; D is uncertain. The V end lost 4 bases, the J end lost 4 bases, and 8 bases lay between the germline ends. The CDR3 is 12 residues long. CDR3 DNA sequence: TGTGCCAGCAGTTGGACGGTTTACGAGCAGTACTTC. It encodes CASSWTVYEQYF.

The chain links TRBV5-1 to TRBJ2-5; TRBD1 is a possible D gene (5 bases). Trimming left V 0 bases short and J 2 bases short, with 8 bases between. Germline-derived CDR1 and CDR2 are SGHRS and YFSETQ. This CDR3 is built from 14 residues. CDR3 in DNA: TGCGCCAGCAGCTTGGGACAGCAACAAGAGACCCAGTACTTC. It codes for CASSLGQQQETQYF.

The rearrangement links TRBV6-5 to TRBJ1-1, with a possible D match to TRBD1 (6 bases). The CDR3 sequence is 16 residues long. Germline V gene sequence: CDR1 MNHEY, CDR2 SVGAGI. Trimming left V 0 bases short and J 4 bases short, with 15 bases between. The CDR3 coding sequence is TGTGCCAGCAGTTACTCTTTACAGGGCTTTACCACTGAAGCTTTCTTT. It specifies CASSYSLQGFTTEAFF.

V gene TRBV28 combines with J gene TRBJ2-7, with TRBD1 matching 9 bases. CDR3 length: 15 residues. With V trimmed by 3 bases and J by 2 bases, 5 bases remained unmatched. Germline CDR1 is MDHEN and CDR2 is SYDVKM. CDR3 nucleotides: TGTGCCAGCAGTTTCGTCGGGACAGGGACCTACGAGCAGTACTTC. Amino acids: CASSFVGTGTYEQYF. Full variable domain (missing parts from reference TRBV28 and TRBJ2-7): DVKVTQSSRYLVKRTGEKVFLECVQDMDHENMFWYRQDPGLGLRLIYFSYDVKMKEKGDIPEGYSVSREKKERFSLILESASTNQTSMYLCASSFVGTGTYEQYFGPGTRLTVT.

The chain recombines TRBV5-1 with TRBJ2-3; 12 positions match TRBD2. The germline gives CDR1 SGHRS, CDR2 YFSETQ. There are 16 residues in the CDR3. Trimming took 4 bases from V and 5 from J; bases not matched to a gene: 8. The CDR3 sequence: CASSPDRTSGIDTQYF. CDR3 DNA: TGCGCCAGCAGCCCGGACCGGACTAGCGGGATAGATACGCAGTATTTT. Full variable domain (outside the CDR3, taken from reference TRBV5-1 and TRBJ2-3): KAGVTQTPRYLIKTRGQQVTLSCSPISGHRSVSWYQQTPGQGLQFLFEYFSETQRNKGNFPGRFSGRQFSNSRSEMNVSTLELGDSALYLCASSPDRTSGIDTQYFGPGTRLTVL.

V usage is TRBV7-3 and J usage is TRBJ2-1; 7 bases align to TRBD2. The CDR3 loop spans 14 amino acids. CDR1 SGHTA and CDR2 FQGTGA come from the germline V gene. The J segment lost 4 bases and the V segment lost 5 bases, leaving 5 bases of the junction unmatched. CDR3 nucleotides: TGTGCCAGCAGCCGCTCGGGGGGTTACAATGAGCAGTTCTTC. This sequence encodes CASSRSGGYNEQFF.